What follows is one TCR beta chain and its context. The germline V and J ends were trimmed by 3 bases and 5 bases, with 20 bases remaining between them. The CDR3 contains 15 residues. Germline assignment: CDR1 GTSNPN and CDR2 SVGIG (reference sequence). Generated by immunoSEQ multiplex PCR, the TCRdb table keeps only in-frame clones and is missing some. Among 200,000 to 250,000 clones listed, around 87% were seen once. The sample comes from a study of blood T cell repertoires in COVID-19. This receptor was identified in a young man who had been exposed to COVID-19. The sample was PBMCs or T cells enriched from blood (not recorded which). The genes are TRBV30 and TRBJ2-7, with D tentatively TRBD1 (6 bases). DNA for the CDR3: TGTGCCTGGAGCCCGCCTGGGACAATGACCCACGAGCAGTACTTC. Translation: CAWSPPGTMTHEQYF.